The 25 T cell receptor beta chains in this list originate from one sample, sequenced in a study of blood T cells in healthy people across ages. For the second PCR, which ran for roughly 7 to 11 cycles, a sample-barcoded 5' primer and a J-beta primer mix were used. From the 5' RACE reads, TCRdb called clonotypes with MiXCR, one entry per CDR3 protein. In the table there are hundreds of thousands of distinct CDR3 sequences, 58% of which are singletons. The sample consisted of blood. The receptors here all came from a man aged 25 to 40 in good health.

The rearrangement links TRBV28 to TRBJ1-2; unclear D gene. The CDR3 sequence is 12 residues long. V was pared by 10 bases and J by 4 bases, with 13 bases between. Germline CDR1 is MDHEN and CDR2 is SYDVKM. CDR3 amino acids: CATHFQPYGYTF. DNA of the CDR3: TGTGCCACCCACTTTCAACCCTATGGCTACACCTTC.

The J gene is TRBJ2-1, the V gene TRBV2, with 7 bases lining up with TRBD1. Germline CDR1 reads SNHLY; CDR2 reads FYNNEI. V lost 7 bases to trimming and J lost 4 bases; unmatched junction nucleotides: 10. The CDR3 runs to 15 residues. The DNA of the CDR3 is TGTGCCAGCATTGGGGTGGTACAGGGGTACAATGAGCAGTTCTTC. Translation: CASIGVVQGYNEQFF.

This clonotype was seen a handful of times. The V and J genes are TRBV2 and TRBJ2-1; no clear D gene. The J call may be faulty, since TRBJ2-7 better matches the DNA end. Germline loops: CDR1 SNHLY, CDR2 FYNNEI. CDR3 length equals 15 residues. The CDR3 DNA reads as TGTGCCAGCAGGGAAATAAAGGGTACAACCTACGAGCAGTACTTC. Translated: CASREIKGTTYEQYF.

There are a few counts of this clonotype. DNA of the CDR3: TGCAGCGTAGCCGGGACAACCTACGAGCAGTACTTC. Amino acids: CSVAGTTYEQYF. This chain connects TRBV29-1 to TRBJ2-7; a weak D match, TRBD1 (6 bases). Germline V CDR1 and CDR2: SQVTM, ANQGSEA. This CDR3 is 12 amino acids long. Trimming removed 6 bases from V and 2 bases from J, with 11 bases in between.

This sequence joins TRBV29-1 and TRBJ1-2; the D gene is possibly TRBD1 (6 bases). V was shortened by 4 bases and J by 6 bases, with 12 bases between the two germline ends. This CDR3 comprises 12 residues. Germline-derived CDR1 and CDR2 are SQVTM and ANQGSEA. CDR3 amino acids: CSVGGLLNGYTF. Written as DNA, the CDR3 is TGCAGCGTTGGGGGGCTGTTGAATGGCTACACCTTC.

This sequence joins TRBV9 and TRBJ2-1, with D perhaps TRBD2 (6 bases). V was shortened by 4 bases and J by 4 bases, with 21 bases between the two germline ends. The CDR3 is 17 residues long. Germline V lookup: CDR1 SGDLS, CDR2 YYNGEE. CDR3 DNA sequence: TGTGCCAGCAGCCCCTCCCTGGAGGGTGTCCTTTACAATGAGCAGTTCTTC. Translated: CASSPSLEGVLYNEQFF.

The CDR3 loop is CASSGLLAIQETQYF. The CDR3 coding sequence is TGTGCCAGCAGTGGGCTCCTAGCGATTCAAGAGACCCAGTACTTC. The chain has TRBV25-1 and TRBJ2-5; D is perhaps TRBD2 (6 bases). In germline, CDR1 is MGHDK, CDR2 SYGVNS. The CDR3 runs 15 residues. Trimming left V 4 bases short and J 2 bases short, with 14 bases between.

The chain uses TRBV20-1 and TRBJ1-1, with D tentatively TRBD1 (5 bases). The V end lost 7 bases, the J end lost 4 bases, and 13 bases lay between the germline ends. Germline CDR1 DFQATT, CDR2 SNEGSKA (reference sequence). This CDR3 has 12 residues. CDR3 coding DNA: TGCAGTGGGCTGGCAGGGCCCACTGAAGCTTTCTTT. Protein: CSGLAGPTEAFF.

This chain uses TRBV7-2 with TRBJ2-3, with TRBD2 identical over 11 bases. Germline V gene lookup returns CDR1 SGHTA and CDR2 FQGNSA. The CDR3 runs 14 residues. V was clipped by 4 bases and J by 11 bases; unmatched bases: 8. CDR3 nucleotides: TGTGCCAGCAGCTCCCGAATAGCGGGGGGGATGCAGTATTTT. Translating it yields CASSSRIAGGMQYF.

V gene TRBV28 combines with J gene TRBJ1-1; no firm D call. V was clipped by 5 bases and J by 1 base, with 8 bases between them. The germline V gene has CDR1 MDHEN and CDR2 SYDVKM. The CDR3 runs to 13 residues. The CDR3 bases are TGTGCCAGCAGTCCTCCATCGAACACTGAAGCTTTCTTT. It is translated as CASSPPSNTEAFF.

V usage is TRBV7-2 and J usage is TRBJ2-4; perhaps TRBD1 as D (6 bases). V was clipped by 5 bases and J by 0 bases, with 20 bases between them. CDR3 size: 18 residues. Germline values: CDR1 SGHTA, CDR2 FQGNSA. Here the CDR3 reads CASSKTGQTSLAKNIQYF. The DNA for the CDR3 is TGTGCCAGCAGCAAGACAGGACAAACCTCCCTAGCCAAAAACATTCAGTACTTC. The full variable domain, its missing parts supplied by reference TRBV7-2 and TRBJ2-4, is GAGVSQSPSNKVTEKGKDVELRCDPISGHTALYWYRQSLGQGLEFLIYFQGNSAPDKSGLPSDRFSAERTGGSVSTLTIQRTQQEDSAVYLCASSKTGQTSLAKNIQYFGAGTRLSVL.

This sequence joins TRBV29-1 and TRBJ2-5; perhaps TRBD2 as D (6 bases). V lost 7 bases and J 11 bases, leaving 26 bases between the germline ends. The CDR3 has 14 residues. Looked up from germline, CDR1 is SQVTM and CDR2 is ANQGSEA. The CDR3 region has the DNA TGCAGCGCCGAGGGCGGGAACCCTCACAATGAGCAGTACTTC. Protein: CSAEGGNPHNEQYF.

The chain links TRBV11-1 to TRBJ2-7, with TRBD2 matching over 7 bases. The germline V gene encodes CDR1 SGHAT and CDR2 FQDESV (reference sequence). V lost 2 bases to trimming and J lost 0 bases; unmatched junction nucleotides: 7. This CDR3 region has 16 residues. CDR3 sequence reads: CASSLLVGGSSYEQYF. Here the CDR3 DNA reads TGTGCCAGCAGCTTACTCGTCGGGGGGTCCTCCTACGAGCAGTACTTC.

V and J are TRBV5-1 and TRBJ1-2, with D unclear. The length of the CDR3 is 15 residues. V gave up 5 bases and J gave up 3 bases, with 17 bases separating them. Germline loops: CDR1 SGHRS, CDR2 YFSETQ. CDR3 loop: CASRENPSGDYGYTF. The CDR3 DNA reads TGCGCCAGCAGAGAGAACCCCTCTGGTGACTATGGCTACACCTTC.

J is TRBJ2-1 and V is TRBV7-2, with 8 bases lining up with TRBD2. The V segment lost 5 bases and the J segment 9 bases; nucleotides outside the gene matches: 12. CDR3 size: 15 residues. From germline, CDR1 is SGHTA and CDR2 FQGNSA. The CDR3 region is CASSLIAGSGGEQFF. CDR3 coding DNA: TGTGCCAGCAGCCTTATAGCGGGGTCCGGTGGTGAGCAGTTCTTC.

The V and J genes are TRBV6-2 or TRBV6-3 and TRBJ1-5; D not resolved. Trimming took off 0 bases at V and 1 base at J, with 13 bases between the two ends. CDR1 is MNHEY and CDR2 is SVGEGT in the germline V gene. This CDR3 is 17 amino acids long. CDR3 coding DNA: TGTGCCAGCAGTTACTCGAGTAAGGACTTGAGCAATCAGCCCCAGCATTTT. Amino acids: CASSYSSKDLSNQPQHF.

This clonotype was found many times. V gene TRBV15 combines with J gene TRBJ2-5; D remains unclear. Between the trimmed V and J ends, which lost 0 bases and 8 bases, there was a span of 7 bases. Germline V gives CDR1 LNHNV, CDR2 YYDKDF (reference sequence). There are 12 residues in the CDR3. CDR3 nucleotides: TGTGCCACCAGCAGAGATCAGAGAACCCAGTACTTC. As protein: CATSRDQRTQYF. The full variable domain, in which reference TRBV15 and TRBJ2-5 provide the parts outside the CDR3, is DAMVIQNPRYQVTQFGKPVTLSCSQTLNHNVMYWYQQKSSQAPKLLFHYYDKDFNNEADTPDNFQSRRPNTSFCFLDIRSPGLGDTAMYLCATSRDQRTQYFGPGTRLLVL.

The chain couples TRBV6-5 to TRBJ1-2, with TRBD1 identical over 9 bases. Germline CDR1 and CDR2: MNHEY and SVGAGI. This CDR3 is 13 amino acids long. V lost 5 bases to trimming and J lost 8 bases; unmatched junction nucleotides: 6. CDR3 region: CASSETGTGGYTF. In DNA, the CDR3 is TGTGCCAGCAGTGAAACCGGGACAGGGGGCTACACCTTC.

This clonotype was counted only a few times. V usage is TRBV18 and J usage is TRBJ2-7; tentative D call: TRBD1 (6 bases). Per the germline V gene, CDR1 is KGHSH and CDR2 is LQKENI. The CDR3 consists of 17 residues. The ends were cut back, 2 bases at V and 2 bases at J, with 19 bases in the middle. CDR3 coding DNA: TGTGCCAGCTCACCATTCCCGCCTGGACAGAAAACCTACGAGCAGTACTTC. It translates to CASSPFPPGQKTYEQYF.

The chain couples TRBV28 to TRBJ1-5; unclear D gene. V lost 4 bases, J lost 4 bases, and 17 bases lay in between. This CDR3 contains 16 residues. Germline V gives CDR1 MDHEN, CDR2 SYDVKM. The CDR3 nucleotides are TGTGCCAGCAGTTATGGCGGAAGCTTATTTAATCAGCCCCAGCATTTT. Its protein is CASSYGGSLFNQPQHF.

The chain carries TRBV4-2 and TRBJ2-3, with TRBD2 identical over 7 bases. V dropped 0 bases and J dropped 7; count of bases not matched to a gene: 10. Per germline, CDR1 LGHNA and CDR2 YNFKEQ. This CDR3 spans 16 amino acids. CDR3 bases: TGTGCCAGCAGCCAAGACGTGGGGGAGGGCCTCCATACGCAGTATTTT. Translation: CASSQDVGEGLHTQYF.

This clonotype was counted once. The V gene is TRBV2, the J gene TRBJ1-2; maybe TRBD1 (6 bases). The CDR3 contains 14 residues. V lost 8 bases, J lost 8 bases, and 21 bases lay in between. The germline V gene encodes CDR1 SNHLY and CDR2 FYNNEI. The CDR3 reads CASEGGRATTGYTF. Here the CDR3 DNA reads TGTGCCAGCGAGGGGGGCAGGGCTACGACAGGCTACACCTTC.

The rearrangement links TRBV25-1 to TRBJ2-5, with a weak D call TRBD2 (6 bases). The CDR3 is 14 amino acids. V lost 2 bases to trimming and J lost 3 bases, with 10 bases between them. Germline V gene data show CDR1 as MGHDK and CDR2 as SYGVNS. In DNA, the CDR3 is TGTGCCAGCAGTGAAGGTACGGGGGAAGAGACCCAGTACTTC. Translation: CASSEGTGEETQYF.

The chain combines TRBV6-5 with TRBJ2-1; the D is unclear. CDR1 and CDR2 from the germline V gene are MNHEY and SVGAGI. V lost 4 bases and J lost 4, with 11 bases in between. The CDR3 consists of 14 residues. For the CDR3, the DNA is TGTGCCAGCAGTTTGGCGTTGGGGTACAATGAGCAGTTCTTC. Translating gives CASSLALGYNEQFF.

This clonotype was recorded a few times. This sequence joins TRBV9 and TRBJ2-7, with 8 bases lining up with TRBD2. V trimming: 3 bases; J trimming: 3 bases; junction bases outside the gene matches: 5. The CDR3 is made up of 14 amino acids. Germline V gene data show CDR1 as SGDLS and CDR2 as YYNGEE. The CDR3 loop is CASSDPGTSYEQYF. CDR3 bases: TGTGCCAGCAGCGACCCCGGGACTAGCTACGAGCAGTACTTC.